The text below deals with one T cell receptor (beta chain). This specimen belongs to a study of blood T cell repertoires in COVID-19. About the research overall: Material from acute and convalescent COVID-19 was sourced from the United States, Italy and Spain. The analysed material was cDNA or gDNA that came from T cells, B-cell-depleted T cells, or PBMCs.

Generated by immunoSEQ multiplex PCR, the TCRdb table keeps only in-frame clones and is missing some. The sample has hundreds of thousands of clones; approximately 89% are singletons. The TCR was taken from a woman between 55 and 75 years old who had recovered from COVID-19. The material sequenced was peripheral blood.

CDR3: CASSEARTGGIPLHF. CDR3 sequence (DNA): TGTGCCAGCAGTGAAGCCAGGACAGGCGGTATACCCCTCCACTTT. The chain uses TRBV6-1 and TRBJ1-6; 7 positions agree with TRBD1. The CDR3 loop spans 15 amino acids. V was pared by 0 bases and J by 12 bases, with 8 bases of the junction left unmatched. The V gene's germline CDR1 is MNHNS and CDR2 SASEGT.